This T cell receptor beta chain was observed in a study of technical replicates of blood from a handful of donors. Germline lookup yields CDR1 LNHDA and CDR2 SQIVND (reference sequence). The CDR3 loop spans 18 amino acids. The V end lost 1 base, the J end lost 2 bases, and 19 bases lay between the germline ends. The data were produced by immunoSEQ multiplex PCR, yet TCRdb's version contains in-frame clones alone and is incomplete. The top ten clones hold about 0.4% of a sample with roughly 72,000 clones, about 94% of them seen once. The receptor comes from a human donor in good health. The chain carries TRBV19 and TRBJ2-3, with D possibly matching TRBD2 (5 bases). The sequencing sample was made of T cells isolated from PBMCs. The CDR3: CASSIGTIKRPITDTQYF. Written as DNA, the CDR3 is TGTGCCAGTAGTATAGGTACTATAAAGCGGCCCATCACAGATACGCAGTATTTT.